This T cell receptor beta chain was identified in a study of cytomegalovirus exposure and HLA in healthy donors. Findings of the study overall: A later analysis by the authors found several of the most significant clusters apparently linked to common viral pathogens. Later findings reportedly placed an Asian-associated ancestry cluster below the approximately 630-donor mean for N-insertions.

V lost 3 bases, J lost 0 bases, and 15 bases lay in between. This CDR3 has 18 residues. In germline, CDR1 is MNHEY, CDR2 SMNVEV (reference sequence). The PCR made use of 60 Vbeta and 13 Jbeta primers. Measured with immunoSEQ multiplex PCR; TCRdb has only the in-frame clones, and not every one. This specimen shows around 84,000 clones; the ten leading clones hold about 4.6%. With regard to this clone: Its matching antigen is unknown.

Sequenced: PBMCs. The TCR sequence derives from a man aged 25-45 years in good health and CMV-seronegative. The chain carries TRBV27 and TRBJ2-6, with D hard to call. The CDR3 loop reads CASSFGPPSTSGANVLTF. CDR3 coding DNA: TGTGCCAGCAGTTTTGGTCCGCCGTCTACCTCTGGGGCCAACGTCCTGACTTTC.